This T cell receptor beta chain was captured in a study of Ad26.COV2.S vaccination and SARS-CoV-2 variants. At the level of the study: Once, or twice with 56 days between doses, Ad26.COV2.S was given intramuscularly.

Treatment meaning: roughly 19 received Ad26.COV2.S at low or high dose, single or two shots; about 5 received placebo; per-sample allocation not given. Collection of the samples took place on day 63 after the first injection of vaccine or placebo. At a Boston site, the person donating was an adult of 18-55 years. The CDR3 sequence is 15 residues long. V was cut by 2 bases and J by 8 bases, with 15 bases left in between. Germline values: CDR1 MDHEN, CDR2 SYDVKM. Method: immunoSEQ multiplex PCR; TCRdb's copy keeps in-frame clones and lacks some. The sample lists around 300,000 clones, under 90% seen once, with 5.5% in the top ten.

The TCR sequence derives from a person between 18 and 59 years old who received the Ad26.COV2.S COVID-19 vaccine or a placebo. Sequenced here: peripheral blood, sampled in a trial of Ad26.COV2.S vaccine versus placebo. This chain joins TRBV28 and TRBJ1-4; D is undetermined. CDR3 sequence (DNA): TGTGCCAGCAGTTTACCGGGAGCTGAAGGGGAAAAACTGTTTTTT. As protein: CASSLPGAEGEKLFF. The full variable domain, rest sourced from reference TRBV28 and TRBJ1-4, is DVKVTQSSRYLVKRTGEKVFLECVQDMDHENMFWYRQDPGLGLRLIYFSYDVKMKEKGDIPEGYSVSREKKERFSLILESASTNQTSMYLCASSLPGAEGEKLFFGSGTQLSVL.